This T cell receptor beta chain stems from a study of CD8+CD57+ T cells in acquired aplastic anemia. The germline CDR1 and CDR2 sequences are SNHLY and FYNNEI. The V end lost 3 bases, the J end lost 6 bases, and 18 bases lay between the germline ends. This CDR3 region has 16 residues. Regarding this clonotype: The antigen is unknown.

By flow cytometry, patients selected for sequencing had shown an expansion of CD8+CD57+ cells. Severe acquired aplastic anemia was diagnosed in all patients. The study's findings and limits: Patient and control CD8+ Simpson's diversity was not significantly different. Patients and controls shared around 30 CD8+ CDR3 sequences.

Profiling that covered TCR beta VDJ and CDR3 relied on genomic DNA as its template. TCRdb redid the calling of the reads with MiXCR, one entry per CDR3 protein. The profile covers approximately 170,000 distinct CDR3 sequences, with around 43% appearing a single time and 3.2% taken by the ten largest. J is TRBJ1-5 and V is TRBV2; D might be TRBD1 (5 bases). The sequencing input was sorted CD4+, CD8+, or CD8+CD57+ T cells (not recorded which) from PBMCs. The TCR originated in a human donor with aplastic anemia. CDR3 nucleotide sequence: TGTGCCAGCAGTGACCCTCTTGGGCAGGGTCGTCAGCCCCAGCATTTT. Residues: CASSDPLGQGRQPQHF.